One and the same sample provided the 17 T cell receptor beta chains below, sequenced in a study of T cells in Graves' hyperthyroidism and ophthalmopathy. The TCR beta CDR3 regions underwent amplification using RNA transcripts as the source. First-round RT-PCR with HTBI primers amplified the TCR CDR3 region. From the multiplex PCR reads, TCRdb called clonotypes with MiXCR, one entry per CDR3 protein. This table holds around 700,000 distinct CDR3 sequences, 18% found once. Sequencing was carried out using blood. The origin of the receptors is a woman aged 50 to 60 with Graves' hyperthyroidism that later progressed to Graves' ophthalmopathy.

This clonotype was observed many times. In DNA, the CDR3 is TGCGCCAGCAGGACCACAGCGAACACTGAAGCTTTCTTT. Translation gives CASRTTANTEAFF. The chain employs TRBV5-1 and TRBJ1-1; no definite D call. Trimming stripped 5 bases from V and 1 base from J, with 9 bases between. CDR1 SGHRS and CDR2 YFSETQ come from the germline V gene. The CDR3 is 13 residues long.

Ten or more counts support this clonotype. This chain's CDR3 is CASSLLGGTNEKLFF. CDR3 sequence (DNA): TGCGCCAGCAGCTTGTTGGGGGGCACTAATGAAAAACTGTTTTTT. The rearrangement uses TRBV5-1 and TRBJ1-4, with D possibly being TRBD1 (6 bases). This CDR3 has 15 amino acids. Trimming removed 1 base at V and 2 bases at J, with 9 bases between. The germline gives CDR1 SGHRS, CDR2 YFSETQ.

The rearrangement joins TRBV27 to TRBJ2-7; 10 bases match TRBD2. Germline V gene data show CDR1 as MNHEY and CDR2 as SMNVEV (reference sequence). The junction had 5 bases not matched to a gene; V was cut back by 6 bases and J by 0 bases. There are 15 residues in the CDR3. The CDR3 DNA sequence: TGTGCCAGCAGGATTAGCGGGGGGAGCTCCTACGAGCAGTACTTC. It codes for CASRISGGSSYEQYF.

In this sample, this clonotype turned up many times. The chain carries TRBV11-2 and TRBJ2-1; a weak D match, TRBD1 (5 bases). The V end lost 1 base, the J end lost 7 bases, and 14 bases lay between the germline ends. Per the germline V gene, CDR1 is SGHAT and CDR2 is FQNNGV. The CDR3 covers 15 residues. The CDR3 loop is CASSLARGPLNEQFF. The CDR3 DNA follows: TGTGCCAGCAGCTTAGCTAGGGGCCCTCTAAATGAGCAGTTCTTC. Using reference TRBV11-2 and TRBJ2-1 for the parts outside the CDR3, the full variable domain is EAGVAQSPRYKIIEKRQSVAFWCNPISGHATLYWYQQILGQGPKLLIQFQNNGVVDDSQLPKDRFSAERLKGVDSTLKIQPAKLEDSAVYLCASSLARGPLNEQFFGPGTRLTVL.

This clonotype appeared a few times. In DNA form, the CDR3 reads TGTGCCAGCAGCCCTAGTGGGGTCCGTTCAAATCAGCCCCAGCATTTT. Protein sequence: CASSPSGVRSNQPQHF. V gene TRBV7-9 combines with J gene TRBJ1-5; no clear D. Germline values: CDR1 SEHNR, CDR2 FQNEAQ (reference sequence). V dropped 5 bases and J dropped 4 bases, with 18 bases sitting between them. There are 16 residues in the CDR3.

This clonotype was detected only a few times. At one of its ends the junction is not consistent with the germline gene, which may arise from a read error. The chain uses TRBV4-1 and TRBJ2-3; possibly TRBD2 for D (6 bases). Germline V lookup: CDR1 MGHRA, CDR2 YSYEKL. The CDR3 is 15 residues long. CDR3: CASSLRGGGTDTQYF. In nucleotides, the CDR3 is TGTGCCAGCAGCTTACGGGGCGGGGGCACAGATACGCAGTATTTT.

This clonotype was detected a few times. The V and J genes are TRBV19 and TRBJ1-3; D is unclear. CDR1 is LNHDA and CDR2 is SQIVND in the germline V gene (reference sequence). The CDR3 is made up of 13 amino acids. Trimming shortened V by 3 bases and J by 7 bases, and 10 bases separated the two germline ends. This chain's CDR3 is CASSMGQGNTIYF. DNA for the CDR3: TGTGCCAGTAGTATGGGCCAAGGTAACACCATATATTTT.

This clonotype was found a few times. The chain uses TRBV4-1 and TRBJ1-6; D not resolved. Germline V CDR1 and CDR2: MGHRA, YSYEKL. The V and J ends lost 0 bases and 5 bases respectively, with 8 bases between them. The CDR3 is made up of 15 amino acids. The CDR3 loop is CASSQEYAHNSPLHF. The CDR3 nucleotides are TGCGCCAGCAGCCAAGAATATGCCCATAATTCACCCCTCCACTTT.

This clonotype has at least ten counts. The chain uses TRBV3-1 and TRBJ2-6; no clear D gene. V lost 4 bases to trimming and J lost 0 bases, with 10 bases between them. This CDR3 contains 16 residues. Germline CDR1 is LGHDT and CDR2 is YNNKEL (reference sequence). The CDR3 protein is CASSPRPASGANVLTF. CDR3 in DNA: TGTGCCAGCAGCCCCCGGCCGGCCTCTGGGGCCAACGTCCTGACTTTC.

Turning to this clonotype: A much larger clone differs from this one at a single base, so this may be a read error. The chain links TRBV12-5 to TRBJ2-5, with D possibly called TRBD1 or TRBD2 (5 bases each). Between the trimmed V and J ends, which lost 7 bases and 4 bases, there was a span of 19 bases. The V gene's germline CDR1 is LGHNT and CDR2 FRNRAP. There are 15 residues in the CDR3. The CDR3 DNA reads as TGTGCTAGTGCCTTGGGACGCGGCGTCCCAGAGACCCAGTACTTC. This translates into CASALGRGVPETQYF. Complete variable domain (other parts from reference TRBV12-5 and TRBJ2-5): DARVTQTPRHKVTEMGQEVTMRCQPILGHNTVFWYRQTMMQGLELLAYFRNRAPLDDSGMPKDRFSAEMPDATLATLKIQPSEPRDSAVYFCASALGRGVPETQYFGPGTRLLVL.

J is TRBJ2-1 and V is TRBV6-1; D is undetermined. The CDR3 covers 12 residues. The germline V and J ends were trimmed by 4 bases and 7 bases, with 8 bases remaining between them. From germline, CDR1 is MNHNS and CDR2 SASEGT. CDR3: CASSAYINEQFF. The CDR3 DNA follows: TGTGCCAGCAGTGCGTATATTAATGAGCAGTTCTTC.

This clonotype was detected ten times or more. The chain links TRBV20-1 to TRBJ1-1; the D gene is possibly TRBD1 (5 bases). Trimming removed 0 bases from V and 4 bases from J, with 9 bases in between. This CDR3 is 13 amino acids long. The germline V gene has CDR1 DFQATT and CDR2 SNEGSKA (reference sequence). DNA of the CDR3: TGCAGTGCTAGAGATACCGGGGGCACTGAAGCTTTCTTT. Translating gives CSARDTGGTEAFF.

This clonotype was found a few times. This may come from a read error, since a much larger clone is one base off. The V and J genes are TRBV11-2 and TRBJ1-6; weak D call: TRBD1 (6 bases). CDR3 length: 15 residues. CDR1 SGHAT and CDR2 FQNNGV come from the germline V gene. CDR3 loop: CAGSLIRGGDSPLHF. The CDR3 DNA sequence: TGTGCCGGCAGTCTAATCAGGGGTGGCGATTCACCCCTCCACTTT.

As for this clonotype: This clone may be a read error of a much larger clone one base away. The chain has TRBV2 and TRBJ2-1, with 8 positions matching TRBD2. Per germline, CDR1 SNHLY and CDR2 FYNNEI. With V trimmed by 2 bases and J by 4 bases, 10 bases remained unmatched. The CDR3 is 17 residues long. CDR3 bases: TGTGCCAGCAGTGAACCGCTCGGACGGGGGGGATACAATGAGCAGTTCTTC. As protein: CASSEPLGRGGYNEQFF.

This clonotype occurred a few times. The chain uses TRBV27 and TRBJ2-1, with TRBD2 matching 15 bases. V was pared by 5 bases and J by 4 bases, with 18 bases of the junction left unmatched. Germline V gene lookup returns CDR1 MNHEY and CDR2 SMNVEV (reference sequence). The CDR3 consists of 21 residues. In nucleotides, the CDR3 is TGTGCCAGCAGTATGCCGAGGAGGACTAGCGGGGGGGCCCGACGTTACAATGAGCAGTTCTTC. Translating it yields CASSMPRRTSGGARRYNEQFF.

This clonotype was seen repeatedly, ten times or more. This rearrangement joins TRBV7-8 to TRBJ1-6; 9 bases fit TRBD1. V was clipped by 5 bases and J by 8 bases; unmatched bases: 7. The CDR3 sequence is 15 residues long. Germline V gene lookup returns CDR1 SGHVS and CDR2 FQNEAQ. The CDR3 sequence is CASSQDRGWDSPLHF. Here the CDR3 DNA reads TGTGCCAGCAGCCAGGACAGGGGCTGGGATTCACCCCTCCACTTT.

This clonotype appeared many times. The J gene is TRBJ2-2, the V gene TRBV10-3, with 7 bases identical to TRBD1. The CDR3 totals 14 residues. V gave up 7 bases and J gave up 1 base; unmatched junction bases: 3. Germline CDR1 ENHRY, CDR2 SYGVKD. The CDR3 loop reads CAITGQENTGELFF. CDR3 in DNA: TGTGCCATCACCGGACAGGAGAACACCGGGGAGCTGTTTTTT.